Listed below are T cell receptor beta chains from one sample, sequenced in a study of control samples from healthy donors and cancer patients. Profiled with immunoSEQ multiplex PCR; TCRdb holds only in-frame clones, not every one. The table has roughly 100,000 clones, about 88% seen once. Sequenced: blood. These receptors came from a woman in her 50s in good health. The CDR3 runs from the conserved cysteine through the conserved F or W. The D gene is left open where the match is weak. Rows may omit the clone size; those that give it use once, few, many or a size class.

J | V | size | length | D | DNA | CDR3
TRBJ1-5 | TRBV29-1 | NA | 13 | NA | TGCAGCGTTGTCGCAGGGAGCAATCAGCCCCAGCATTTT | CSVVAGSNQPQHF
TRBJ1-4 | TRBV6-5 | NA | 14 | NA | TGTGCCAGCAGCCCCTCGCCCTATAATGAAAAACTGTTTTTT | CASSPSPYNEKLFF
TRBJ2-1 | TRBV9 | NA | 17 | NA | TGTGCCAGCAGCGTAGAAGAGGCGGGGTTCTCCTACAATGAGCAGTTCTTC | CASSVEEAGFSYNEQFF
TRBJ2-7 | TRBV4-3 | once | 16 | NA | TGCGCCAGCAGCTCGCTACCCGGGGACCGCTTACACGAGCAGTACTTC | CASSSLPGDRLHEQYF
TRBJ1-6 | TRBV3-1/TRBV3-2 | NA | 17 | NA | TGTGCCAGCAGCTTTCCCGAAGAGGGCTTCCTTGATTCACCCCTCCACTTT | CASSFPEEGFLDSPLHF
TRBJ2-3 | TRBV4-3 | NA | 15 | TRBD1 | TGCGCCAGCAGCCCCCGACAGGGGGTCACAGATACGCAGTATTTT | CASSPRQGVTDTQYF
TRBJ1-2 | TRBV10-3 | few | 15 | NA | TGTGCCATCAGTGAGTCGGGGGGCCAGAGACGGGGCTACACCTTC | CAISESGGQRRGYTF
TRBJ1-3 | TRBV27 | NA | 16 | TRBD1 | TGTGCCAGCAGTCTGACAGGGGAATACTCTGGAAACACCATATATTTT | CASSLTGEYSGNTIYF
TRBJ2-7 | TRBV11-3 | few | 16 | TRBD1 | TGTGCCAGCAGCTTAAATCCCGGGACAGGGGCCTACGAGCAGTACTTC | CASSLNPGTGAYEQYF
TRBJ1-4 | TRBV13 | NA | 14 | NA | TGTGCCAGCAGGGGGGTGAACTCTAATGAAAAACTGTTTTTT | CASRGVNSNEKLFF
TRBJ2-7 | TRBV5-6 | NA | 17 | TRBD1 | TGTGCCAGCAGCCTCTGGATGGGACAGGCCGCTACCTACGAGCAGTACTTC | CASSLWMGQAATYEQYF
TRBJ2-7 | TRBV11-2 | NA | 14 | NA | TGTGCCTCAGCCCCACTAGCACAGTCATACGAGCAGTACTTC | CASAPLAQSYEQYF
TRBJ1-3 | TRBV5-1 | NA | 16 | NA | TGCGCCAGCAGCTCCGACGGTGCCGGGGCTGGAAACACCATATATTTT | CASSSDGAGAGNTIYF
TRBJ2-7 | TRBV7-8 | NA | 13 | TRBD2 | TGTGCCAGCAGCAGGACTAGAGACTACGAGCAGTACTTC | CASSRTRDYEQYF
TRBJ2-3 | TRBV19 | NA | 15 | TRBD2 | TGTGCCAGTAGTCCCTTTCGGGGGGTAAGGGATACGCAGTATTTT | CASSPFRGVRDTQYF
TRBJ2-5 | TRBV7-2 | NA | 15 | NA | TGTGCCAGCAGCTTATACGGGGGTACACAAGAGACCCAGTACTTC | CASSLYGGTQETQYF
TRBJ2-5 | TRBV7-2 | once | 18 | NA | TGTGCCAGCAGCTTAGTGTCTTCGGGTTCGGGGGCCCAAGAGACCCAGTACTTC | CASSLVSSGSGAQETQYF
TRBJ2-7 | TRBV29-1 | NA | 14 | NA | TGCAGCGTAGTTAGCGACAGGAACTCCTACGAGCAGTACTTC | CSVVSDRNSYEQYF
TRBJ1-1 | TRBV27 | NA | 14 | NA | TGTGCCAGCGTCGGGGTGGCCATGAACACTGAAGCTTTCTTT | CASVGVAMNTEAFF
TRBJ2-1 | TRBV7-3 | once | 16 | NA | TGTGCCAGCAGCCCCCGCAACCTAAGGGACTCGAGTGAGCAGTTCTTC | CASSPRNLRDSSEQFF
TRBJ1-2 | TRBV28 | NA | 15 | NA | TGTGCCAGCAAACTCCAAAATGACGGGGGTTATGGCTACACCTTC | CASKLQNDGGYGYTF
TRBJ1-1 | TRBV9 | once | 16 | TRBD1 | TGTGCCAGCAGCGTAGGCAGAGCAGGGGGGAACACTGAAGCTTTCTTT | CASSVGRAGGNTEAFF
TRBJ1-1 | TRBV7-8 | NA | 14 | TRBD1 | TGTGCCAGCAGCCTCGACAGGGGGAGTGGTGAAGCTTTCTTT | CASSLDRGSGEAFF
TRBJ1-2 | TRBV2 | NA | 14 | NA | TGTGCCAGCAGCTCAGGGGCTATTAACTATGGCTACACCTTC | CASSSGAINYGYTF
TRBJ2-1 | TRBV6-2/TRBV6-3 | NA | 11 | NA | TGTGCCAGCAGTTACATAGATAGTCAGTTCTTC | CASSYIDSQFF
TRBJ1-4 | TRBV28 | NA | 10 | NA | TGTGCCAGCAGTTCCGAAAAACTGTTTTTT | CASSSEKLFF